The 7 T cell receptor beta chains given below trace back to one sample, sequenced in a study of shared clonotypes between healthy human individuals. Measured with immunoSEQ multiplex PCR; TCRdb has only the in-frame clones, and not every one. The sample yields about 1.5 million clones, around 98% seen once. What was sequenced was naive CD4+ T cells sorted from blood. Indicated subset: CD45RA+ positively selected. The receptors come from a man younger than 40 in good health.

The CDR3 protein is CASSLQTYQETQYF. The CDR3 DNA is TGCGCCAGCAGCTTACAGACGTACCAAGAGACCCAGTACTTC. This chain connects TRBV5-1 to TRBJ2-5, with unresolved D. CDR3 size: 14 residues. The ends were cut back, 2 bases at V and 0 bases at J, with 8 bases in the middle. The germline V gene has CDR1 SGHRS and CDR2 YFSETQ.

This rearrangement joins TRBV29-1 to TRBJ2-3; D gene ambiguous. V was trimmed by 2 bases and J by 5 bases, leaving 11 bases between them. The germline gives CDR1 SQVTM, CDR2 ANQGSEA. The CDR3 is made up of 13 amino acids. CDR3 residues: CSVEYRGKDTQYF. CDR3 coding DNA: TGCAGCGTTGAATACCGAGGCAAAGATACGCAGTATTTT.

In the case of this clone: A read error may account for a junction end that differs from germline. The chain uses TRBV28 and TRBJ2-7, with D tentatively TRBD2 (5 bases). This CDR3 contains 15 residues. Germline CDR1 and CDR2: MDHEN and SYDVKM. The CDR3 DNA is TGTGCCAGCAGTTTATACGGGGTCCATGGTTACGGGCAGTACTTC. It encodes CASSLYGVHGYGQYF.

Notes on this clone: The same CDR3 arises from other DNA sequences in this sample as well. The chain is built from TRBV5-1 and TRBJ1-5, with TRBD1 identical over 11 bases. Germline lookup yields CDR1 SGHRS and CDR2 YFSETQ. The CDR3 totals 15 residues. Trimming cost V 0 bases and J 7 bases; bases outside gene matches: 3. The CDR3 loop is CASSLGTGGRQPQHF. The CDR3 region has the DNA TGCGCCAGCAGCTTGGGGACAGGGGGCAGACAGCCCCAGCATTTT.

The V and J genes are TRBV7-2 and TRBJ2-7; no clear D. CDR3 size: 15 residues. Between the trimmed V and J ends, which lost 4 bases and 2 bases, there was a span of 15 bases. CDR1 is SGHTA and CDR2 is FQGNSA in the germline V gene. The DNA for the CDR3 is TGTGCCAGCAGCTCTCCCCCCGGCGGAGCCTACGAGCAGTACTTC. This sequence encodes CASSSPPGGAYEQYF.

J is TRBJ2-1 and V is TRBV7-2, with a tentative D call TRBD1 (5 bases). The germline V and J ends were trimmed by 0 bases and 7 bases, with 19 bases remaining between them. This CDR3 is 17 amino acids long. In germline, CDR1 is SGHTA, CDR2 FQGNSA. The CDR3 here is CASSLALMAGIGNEQFF. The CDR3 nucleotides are TGTGCCAGCAGCTTAGCGTTAATGGCAGGGATCGGGAATGAGCAGTTCTTC.

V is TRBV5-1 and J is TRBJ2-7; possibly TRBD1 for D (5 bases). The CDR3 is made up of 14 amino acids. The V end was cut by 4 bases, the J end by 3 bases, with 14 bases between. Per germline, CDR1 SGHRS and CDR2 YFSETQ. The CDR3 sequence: CASSPSPGNYEQYF. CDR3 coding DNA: TGCGCCAGCAGCCCGAGTCCAGGGAACTACGAGCAGTACTTC. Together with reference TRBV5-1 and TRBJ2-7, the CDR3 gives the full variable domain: KAGVTQTPRYLIKTRGQQVTLSCSPISGHRSVSWYQQTPGQGLQFLFEYFSETQRNKGNFPGRFSGRQFSNSRSEMNVSTLELGDSALYLCASSPSPGNYEQYFGPGTRLTVT.